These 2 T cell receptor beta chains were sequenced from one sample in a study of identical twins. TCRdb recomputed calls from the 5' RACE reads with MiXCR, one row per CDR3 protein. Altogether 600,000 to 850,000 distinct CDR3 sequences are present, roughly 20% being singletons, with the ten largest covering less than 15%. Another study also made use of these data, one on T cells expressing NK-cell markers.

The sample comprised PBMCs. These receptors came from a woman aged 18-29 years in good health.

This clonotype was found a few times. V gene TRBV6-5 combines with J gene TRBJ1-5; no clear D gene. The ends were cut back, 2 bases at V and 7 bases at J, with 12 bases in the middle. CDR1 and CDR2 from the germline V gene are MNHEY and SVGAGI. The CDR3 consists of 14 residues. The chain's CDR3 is CASSYVGPQQPQHF. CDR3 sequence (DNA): TGTGCCAGCAGTTACGTAGGCCCCCAACAGCCCCAGCATTTT.

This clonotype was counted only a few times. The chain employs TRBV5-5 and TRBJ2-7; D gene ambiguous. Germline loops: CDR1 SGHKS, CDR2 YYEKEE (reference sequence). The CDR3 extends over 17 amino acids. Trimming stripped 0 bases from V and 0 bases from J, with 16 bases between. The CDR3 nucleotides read TGTGCCAGCAGCTTGGAAGTTTGGCACCCGAGCTCCTACGAGCAGTACTTC. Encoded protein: CASSLEVWHPSSYEQYF.